This T cell receptor beta chain is from a study of CD8 T cells in Susac syndrome. Random hexamers were used to reverse transcribe about 0.5 to 1 ug of RNA. MiXCR, run by TCRdb on the immunoSEQ multiplex PCR reads, gives a single entry per CDR3 protein. Of 120,000 to 150,000 distinct CDR3 sequences listed, 94% are singletons. CDR1 LGHNA and CDR2 YSLEER come from the germline V gene. The CDR3 sequence is 17 residues long. V lost 0 bases and J lost 7; bases outside the gene matches: 6. Negative isolation was used for CD8+ and CD4+ T cells and FACS enrichment for TEMRA cells. V usage is TRBV4-3 and J usage is TRBJ2-1, with 13 bases matching TRBD2. The source material was CD8+ T cells from PBMCs. The TCR comes from a human donor in good health. The DNA for the CDR3 is TGCGCCAGCAGCCAAGAGGGGACTAGCGGGAATCGGAATGAGCAGTTCTTC. It yields the protein CASSQEGTSGNRNEQFF.